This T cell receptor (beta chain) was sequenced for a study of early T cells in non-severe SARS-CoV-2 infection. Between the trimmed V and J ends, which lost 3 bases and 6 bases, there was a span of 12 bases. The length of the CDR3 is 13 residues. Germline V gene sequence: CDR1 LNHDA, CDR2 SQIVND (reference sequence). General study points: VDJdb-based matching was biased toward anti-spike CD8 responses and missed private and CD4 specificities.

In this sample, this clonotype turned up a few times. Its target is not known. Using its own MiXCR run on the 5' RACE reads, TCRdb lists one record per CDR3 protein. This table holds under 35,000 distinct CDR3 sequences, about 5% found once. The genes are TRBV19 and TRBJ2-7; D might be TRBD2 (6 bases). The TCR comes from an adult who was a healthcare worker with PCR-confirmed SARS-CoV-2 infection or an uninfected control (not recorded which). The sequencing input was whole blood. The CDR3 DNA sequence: TGTGCCAGTAGTATCTCGGGGGAAGGCGAGCAGTACTTC. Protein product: CASSISGEGEQYF.